The T cell receptor (beta chain) under discussion was sequenced for a study of post-analysis software for immune sequencing data. Study details: The patients showed relapsing-remitting, secondary progressive and progressive-relapsing multiple sclerosis courses. Study-level findings and limits: Relative to controls, patients had roughly five TRBV segments at higher frequency, with TRBV5-6, TRBV5-1 and TRBV20-1 among these. There was significantly lower normalized Chao1 diversity in multiple sclerosis patients than in controls.

The CDR3 covers 13 residues. The ends were cut back, 7 bases at V and 2 bases at J, with 11 bases in the middle. Unique molecular identifiers featured in each of the TCR beta cDNA libraries. Around 460,000 cDNA molecules came from roughly 1 to 10 million T cells. TCRdb independently ran MiXCR on the PCR reads; one entry per CDR3 protein. The sample includes about 160,000 distinct CDR3 sequences, about 34% seen only once; the top ten take 25% to 35%. In its sample, this clonotype was seen a few times. No antigen is known for it. The source material was blood, sampled after autologous hematopoietic stem cell transplantation. This chain uses TRBV12-3 or TRBV12-4 with TRBJ1-1; D might be TRBD1 (5 bases). The origin of this receptor is a girl aged 10 to 17 with multiple sclerosis. This CDR3 is CASKWTPNTEAFF. Here the CDR3 DNA reads TGTGCCAGCAAGTGGACACCTAACACTGAAGCTTTCTTT.